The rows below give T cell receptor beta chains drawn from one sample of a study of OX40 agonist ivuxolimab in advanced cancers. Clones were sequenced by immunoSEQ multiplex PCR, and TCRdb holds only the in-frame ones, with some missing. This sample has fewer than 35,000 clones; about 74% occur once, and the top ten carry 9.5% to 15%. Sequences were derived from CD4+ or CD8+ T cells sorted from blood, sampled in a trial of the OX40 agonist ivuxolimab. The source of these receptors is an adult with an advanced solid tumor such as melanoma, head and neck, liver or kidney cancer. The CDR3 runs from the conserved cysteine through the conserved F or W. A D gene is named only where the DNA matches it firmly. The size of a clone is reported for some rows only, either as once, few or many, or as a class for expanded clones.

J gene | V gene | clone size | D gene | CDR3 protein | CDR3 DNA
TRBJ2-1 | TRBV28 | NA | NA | CASSLVGTTYNEQFF | TGTGCCAGCAGTTTAGTGGGGACCACATACAATGAGCAGTTCTTC
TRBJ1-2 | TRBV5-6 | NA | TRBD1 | CASSLALDRENGYTF | TGTGCCAGCAGCTTGGCCCTGGACAGGGAGAATGGCTACACCTTC
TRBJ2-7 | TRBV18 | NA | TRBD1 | CASSEGQGVSYEQYF | TGTGCCAGCTCAGAGGGACAGGGGGTTTCCTACGAGCAGTACTTC
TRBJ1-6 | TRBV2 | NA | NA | CASSEKTYPLHF | TGTGCCAGCAGTGAGAAAACGTACCCCCTCCACTTT
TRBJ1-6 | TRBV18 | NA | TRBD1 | CASSPPSGQGVQSLHF | TGTGCCAGCTCACCACCGTCCGGACAGGGGGTTCAATCCCTCCACTTT
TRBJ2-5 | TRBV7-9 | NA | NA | CASSPPGETQYF | TGTGCCAGCAGCCCCCCAGGGGAGACCCAGTACTTC
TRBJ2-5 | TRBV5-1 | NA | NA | CASSLSPSVQETQYF | TGCGCCAGCAGCCTGTCACCTAGCGTCCAAGAGACCCAGTACTTC
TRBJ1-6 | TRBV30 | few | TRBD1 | CAWSRGTGNSPLHF | TGTGCCTGGAGTAGAGGGACAGGGAATTCACCCCTCCACTTT
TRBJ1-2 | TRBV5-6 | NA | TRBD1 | CASSADRDYGYTF | TGTGCCAGCAGCGCGGACAGGGACTATGGCTACACCTTC
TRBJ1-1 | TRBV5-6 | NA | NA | CASSFTGWEDTEAFF | TGTGCCAGCAGCTTTACAGGATGGGAAGACACTGAAGCTTTCTTT
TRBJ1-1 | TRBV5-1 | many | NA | CASSLAGGGTEAFF | TGCGCCAGCAGCTTGGCCGGGGGAGGTACTGAAGCTTTCTTT
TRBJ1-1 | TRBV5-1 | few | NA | CASSLVRGSTEAFF | TGCGCCAGCAGCTTGGTGAGAGGGTCCACTGAAGCTTTCTTT
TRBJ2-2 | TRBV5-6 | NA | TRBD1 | CASSPDRGAGTGELFF | TGTGCCAGCAGCCCTGACAGGGGTGCGGGCACCGGGGAGCTGTTTTTT
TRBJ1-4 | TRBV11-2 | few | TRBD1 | CASSRVGGREKLFF | TGTGCCAGCAGCCGGGTAGGGGGCCGGGAAAAACTGTTTTTT
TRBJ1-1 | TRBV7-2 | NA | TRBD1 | CASSSDRAPYTEAFF | TGTGCCAGCAGCTCAGACAGGGCCCCATACACTGAAGCTTTCTTT
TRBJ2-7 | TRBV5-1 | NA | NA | CASSLGRLTPTYEQYF | TGCGCCAGCAGCTTGGGCCGGCTCACACCTACCTACGAGCAGTACTTC
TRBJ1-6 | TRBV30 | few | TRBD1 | CAWSAGGNSPLHF | TGTGCCTGGAGTGCAGGGGGTAATTCACCCCTCCACTTT
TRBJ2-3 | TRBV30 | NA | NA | CAWSGSSTDTQYF | TGTGCCTGGAGCGGGAGCAGCACAGATACGCAGTATTTT
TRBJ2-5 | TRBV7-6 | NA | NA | CASSRATTETQYF | TGTGCCAGCAGCCGAGCGACGACGGAGACCCAGTACTTC
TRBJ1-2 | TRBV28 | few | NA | CASIRQAGAGGYTF | TGTGCCAGCATTCGCCAGGCTGGGGCAGGGGGCTACACCTTC
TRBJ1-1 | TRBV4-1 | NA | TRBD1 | CASSRASGTANTEAFF | TGCGCCAGCAGCCGCGCCTCCGGGACAGCGAACACTGAAGCTTTCTTT
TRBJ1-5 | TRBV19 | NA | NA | CASSIRWGNQPQHF | TGTGCCAGTAGTATCAGGTGGGGCAATCAGCCCCAGCATTTT
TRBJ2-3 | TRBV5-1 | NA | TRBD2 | CASSPHGTSGERNTQYF | TGCGCCAGCAGCCCGCACGGGACTAGCGGGGAAAGGAATACGCAGTATTTT
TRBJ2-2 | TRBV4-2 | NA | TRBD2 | CASSQERGGRTGELFF | TGTGCCAGCAGCCAAGAACGGGGGGGCCGCACCGGGGAGCTGTTTTTT
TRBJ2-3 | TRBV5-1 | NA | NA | CASSLAAPDTQYF | TGCGCCAGCAGCTTGGCCGCCCCAGATACGCAGTATTTT
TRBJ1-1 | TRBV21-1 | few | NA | CASSRKLDRGHTEAFF | TGTGCCAGCAGCAGAAAACTAGACAGGGGACACACTGAAGCTTTCTTT
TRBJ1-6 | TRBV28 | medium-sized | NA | CASSFGGSPLHF | TGTGCCAGCAGTTTTGGGGGCTCACCCCTCCACTTT
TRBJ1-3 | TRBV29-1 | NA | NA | CSVEEYQSGNTIYF | TGCAGCGTTGAAGAGTACCAGAGTGGAAACACCATATATTTT
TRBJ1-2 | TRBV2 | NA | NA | CASSDRPDGYTF | TGTGCCTCATCCGACAGGCCCGATGGCTACACCTTC
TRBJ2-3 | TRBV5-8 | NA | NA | CASSWARGVSTDTQYF | TGTGCCAGCAGCTGGGCGAGGGGGGTTAGCACAGATACGCAGTATTTT
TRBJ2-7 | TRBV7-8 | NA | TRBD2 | CASSPPGLATPYEQYF | TGTGCCAGCAGCCCCCCGGGACTAGCGACCCCCTACGAGCAGTACTTC
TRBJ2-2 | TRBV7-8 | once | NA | CASSPVRATGELFF | TGTGCCAGCAGCCCCGTCAGGGCTACCGGGGAGCTGTTTTTT
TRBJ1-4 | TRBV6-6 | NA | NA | CASSYSRGSEKLFF | TGTGCCAGCAGTTACTCGCGGGGTAGCGAAAAACTGTTTTTT
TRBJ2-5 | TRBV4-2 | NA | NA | CASSPSAAHQETQYF | TGTGCCAGCAGCCCGTCAGCGGCGCACCAAGAGACCCAGTACTTC
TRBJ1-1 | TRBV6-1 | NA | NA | CASRSTGYRTEAFF | TGTGCCAGTAGGTCTACAGGCTATCGAACTGAAGCTTTCTTT
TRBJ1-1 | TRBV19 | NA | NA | CASSLKPRDTEAFF | TGTGCCAGTAGCCTCAAACCAAGGGACACTGAAGCTTTCTTT
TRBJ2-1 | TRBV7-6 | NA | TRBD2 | CASSLGVLAGGNEQFF | TGTGCCAGCAGCTTAGGAGTCCTAGCGGGGGGAAATGAGCAGTTCTTC
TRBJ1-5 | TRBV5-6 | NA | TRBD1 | CASSWTGRNQPQHF | TGTGCCAGCAGTTGGACAGGGAGGAATCAGCCCCAGCATTTT
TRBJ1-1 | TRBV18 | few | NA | CASSPHSHTEAFF | TGTGCCAGCTCACCCCACAGCCACACTGAAGCTTTCTTT
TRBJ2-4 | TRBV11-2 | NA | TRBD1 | CASSPGTGNIQYF | TGTGCCAGCAGCCCAGGGACAGGGAACATTCAGTACTTC
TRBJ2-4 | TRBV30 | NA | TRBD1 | CAWKPGQGAKNIQYF | TGTGCCTGGAAACCGGGACAGGGTGCCAAAAACATTCAGTACTTC
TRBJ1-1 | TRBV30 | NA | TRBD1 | CAWSHRGPEAFF | TGTGCCTGGAGTCACAGGGGTCCTGAAGCTTTCTTT
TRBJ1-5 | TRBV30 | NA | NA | CAWSVAGNRNQPQHF | TGTGCCTGGAGTGTTGCGGGGAACCGCAATCAGCCCCAGCATTTT
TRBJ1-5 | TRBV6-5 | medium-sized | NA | CASRRGADQPQHF | TGTGCCAGTCGACGGGGGGCGGATCAGCCCCAGCATTTT
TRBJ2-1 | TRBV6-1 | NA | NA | CASSGNQDGRNEQFF | TGTGCCAGCAGCGGAAACCAGGACGGGCGCAATGAGCAGTTCTTC
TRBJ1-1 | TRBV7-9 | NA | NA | CASSLGGQNTEAFF | TGTGCCAGCAGCTTAGGGGGCCAGAACACTGAAGCTTTCTTT
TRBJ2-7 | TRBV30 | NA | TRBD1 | CAWTARPGQGHYEQYF | TGTGCCTGGACCGCTCGACCGGGACAGGGACACTACGAGCAGTACTTC
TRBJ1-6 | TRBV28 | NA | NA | CASGPGNFNSPLHF | TGTGCCAGCGGCCCGGGGAATTTCAATTCACCCCTCCACTTT
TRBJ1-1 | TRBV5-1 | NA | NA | CASSSRDSGSTEAFF | TGCGCCAGCAGTAGCCGGGACTCCGGAAGCACTGAAGCTTTCTTT